These 9 T cell receptor beta chains share one sample of origin, sequenced in a study of blood T cell repertoires in COVID-19. The repertoire was sequenced with immunoSEQ multiplex PCR; TCRdb's copy has only in-frame clones and lacks some. The table includes approximately 170,000 clones, approximately 89% detected once. The specimen sequenced was PBMCs or T cells enriched from blood (not recorded which). The receptors were gathered from a woman between 18 and 29 years old who had recovered from COVID-19.

V is TRBV4-2 and J is TRBJ2-7, with 8 bases fitting TRBD2. V lost 3 bases and J lost 0; bases outside the gene matches: 4. Germline V gene data show CDR1 as LGHNA and CDR2 as YNFKEQ. This CDR3 contains 15 residues. Written as DNA, the CDR3 is TGTGCCAGCAGCCAGGTAGCGGGAAGCTCCTACGAGCAGTACTTC. Encoded protein: CASSQVAGSSYEQYF.

The V gene is TRBV30, the J gene TRBJ2-1; perhaps TRBD1 as D (6 bases). The CDR3 runs to 12 residues. V lost 3 bases and J 10 bases, leaving 13 bases between the germline ends. Germline CDR1 is GTSNPN and CDR2 is SVGIG (reference sequence). The CDR3 spells CAWSTGTPEQFF. CDR3 bases: TGTGCCTGGAGCACCGGGACACCAGAGCAGTTCTTC.

Comment on this clone: One junction end does not reproduce the germline sequence, and a read error may be involved. This chain connects TRBV27 to TRBJ2-2; tentative D call: TRBD2 (6 bases). The germline gives CDR1 MNHEY, CDR2 SMNVEV (reference sequence). This CDR3 comprises 15 residues. The CDR3 region has the DNA TGTGCCAGCTCGGGCGGCCTAGCGAAAACCGGGGAGCTGTTTTTT. It codes for CASSGGLAKTGELFF.

V usage is TRBV7-3 and J usage is TRBJ1-1, with D perhaps TRBD1 (5 bases). Germline-derived CDR1 and CDR2 are SGHTA and FQGTGA. CDR3 length equals 14 residues. Trimming left V 2 bases short and J 5 bases short, with 12 bases between. The DNA for the CDR3 is TGTGCCAGCAGCTTATCCTCGGGGGGGACTGAAGCTTTCTTT. Its protein product is CASSLSSGGTEAFF.

CDR3 sequence (DNA): TGTGCCAGCAGCTTTTCCGGGACAACAGTCCTCTCTGGGGCCAACGTCCTGACTTTC. It encodes CASSFSGTTVLSGANVLTF. The rearrangement uses TRBV7-2 and TRBJ2-6; D might be TRBD1 (6 bases). V was shortened by 3 bases and J by 0 bases, with 18 bases between the two germline ends. In germline, CDR1 is SGHTA, CDR2 FQGNSA. The CDR3 loop spans 19 amino acids.

The chain joins TRBV27 to TRBJ2-1; 12 bases fit TRBD2. Germline CDR1 is MNHEY and CDR2 is SMNVEV (reference sequence). With 4 bases clipped from V and 4 bases from J, the junction kept 8 bases outside the gene matches. CDR3 length: 17 amino acids. CDR3 nucleotide sequence: TGTGCCAGCAGTTCCGGGACTAGCGGGTTTGTTTACAATGAGCAGTTCTTC. It is translated as CASSSGTSGFVYNEQFF.

The CDR3 protein is CASSPRAGRFTGELFF. The CDR3 coding sequence is TGCGCCAGCAGCCCTAGAGCGGGGAGGTTCACCGGGGAGCTGTTTTTT. The rearrangement links TRBV5-1 to TRBJ2-2; 7 bases map to TRBD2. V was clipped by 4 bases and J by 4 bases; unmatched bases: 10. Per the germline V gene, CDR1 is SGHRS and CDR2 is YFSETQ. CDR3 length: 16 residues.

The genes are TRBV7-9 and TRBJ2-5; D is perhaps TRBD2 (6 bases). The CDR3 runs 16 residues. Germline V CDR1 and CDR2: SEHNR, FQNEAQ (reference sequence). Trimming stripped 6 bases from V and 0 bases from J, with 17 bases between. The CDR3 region is CASRLSSEPYQETQYF. The CDR3 DNA is TGTGCCAGCAGACTCTCTAGCGAGCCCTACCAAGAGACCCAGTACTTC.

On this clone itself: At one end, the junction sequence differs from germline, possibly due to a read error. The chain has TRBV4-3 and TRBJ1-6, with TRBD1 matching over 7 bases. The CDR3 spans 14 residues. Germline V gene data show CDR1 as LGHNA and CDR2 as YSLEER. CDR3 sequence reads: CASSTGTDNSPFHF. The CDR3 nucleotides are TGCGCCAGCAGCACCGGGACAGATAATTCACCCTTCCACTTT.